Listed below are T cell receptor beta chains from one sample, sequenced in a study of human T cells and chemical hapten exposure. MiXCR, run by TCRdb on the RACE reads, gives a single entry per CDR3 protein. The table records fewer than 130,000 distinct CDR3 sequences, 11% of them present only once. Sequenced material: whole blood, taken in connection with sensitization to the hapten diphenylcyclopropenone (DPC). These receptors came from a woman aged 40 to 50 with alopecia areata. Some clones in this sample may be carry-over from other donors' samples. CDR3s include the opening cysteine and the closing phenylalanine or tryptophan. The D gene is left open where the match is weak. Some rows mark clone size as missing; the rest say once, few, many or name a class of expanded clone.

d_call cdr3_length j_call v_call clone_size cdr3_aa cdr3_nt
TRBD2 14 TRBJ2-7 TRBV6-5 once CASSQLAGGIEQYF TGTGCCAGCAGCCAACTAGCGGGGGGGATTGAGCAGTACTTC
- 11 TRBJ2-1 TRBV20-1 - CSASRSNEQFF TGCAGTGCTAGTAGGAGCAATGAGCAGTTCTTC
- 16 TRBJ2-1 TRBV6-1 - CASSETPLTPPNEQFF TGTGCCAGCAGTGAAACGCCGCTCACTCCTCCAAATGAGCAGTTCTTC
- 17 TRBJ1-1 TRBV6-5 few CASSYSVGGSVPGEAFF TGTGCCAGCAGTTACTCCGTCGGGGGGTCGGTACCAGGGGAAGCTTTCTTT
TRBD1 15 TRBJ1-2 TRBV6-1 - CASSPDWTGAYGYTF TGTGCCAGCAGTCCTGACTGGACAGGGGCGTATGGCTACACCTTC
- 13 TRBJ2-3 TRBV6-4 - CASSRTTQDTQYF TGTGCCAGCAGCAGGACTACCCAGGATACGCAGTATTTT
TRBD1 14 TRBJ2-7 TRBV27 many CASSPGQGYYEQYF TGTGCCAGCAGTCCGGGACAGGGATACTACGAGCAGTACTTC
- 14 TRBJ2-4 TRBV9 many CASSVGLAKNIQYF TGTGCCAGCAGCGTAGGGTTAGCCAAAAACATTCAGTACTTC
- 15 TRBJ2-1 TRBV19 many CASSVSTGPGNEQFF TGTGCCAGTAGTGTCTCAACCGGGCCGGGAAATGAGCAGTTCTTC
- 15 TRBJ1-6 TRBV12-3/TRBV12-4 few CASSPSTAIHGTLHF TGTGCCAGCAGCCCCTCGACAGCCATTCACGGGACCCTCCACTTT
- 15 TRBJ2-1 TRBV3-1 - CASSQDSVGGNEQFF TGTGCCAGCAGCCAAGACTCTGTGGGAGGCAATGAGCAGTTCTTC
- 14 TRBJ1-6 TRBV5-6 - CASSSLGGDSPLHF TGTGCCAGCAGCTCTCTGGGAGGGGATTCACCCCTCCACTTT
- 16 TRBJ2-2 TRBV11-2 few CASSLLVQENTGELFF TGTGCCAGCAGCTTATTGGTACAGGAGAACACCGGGGAGCTGTTTTTT
TRBD2 15 TRBJ2-3 TRBV7-2 few CASSLGGRGTDTQYF TGTGCCAGCAGCTTAGGGGGGAGGGGAACAGATACGCAGTATTTT
TRBD1 13 TRBJ1-4 TRBV20-1 - CSAHRGSYEKLFF TGCAGTGCGCACAGGGGGAGTTATGAAAAACTGTTTTTT
- 12 TRBJ2-7 TRBV28 few CATIKSSYEQYF TGTGCCACCATCAAGAGCTCCTACGAGCAGTACTTC
- 14 TRBJ1-6 TRBV20-1 - CSARAGTRDSPHHF TGCAGTGCTAGGGCCGGGACACGGGATTCACCCCACCACTTT
- 12 TRBJ1-1 TRBV5-1 many CASGQVNTEAFF TGCGCCAGCGGGCAAGTGAACACTGAAGCTTTCTTT
TRBD1 16 TRBJ1-3 TRBV2 many CASSEPTGSSGNTIYF TGTGCCAGCAGTGAACCGACAGGGAGCTCCGGAAACACCATATATTTT
TRBD2 14 TRBJ2-1 TRBV9 - CASCPGLAGGGLFF TGTGCCAGCTGTCCGGGACTAGCGGGAGGAGGGCTGTTCTTC
- 14 TRBJ2-2 TRBV29-1 many CSVEGGRNRGELFF TGCAGCGTTGAAGGGGGACGGAATCGCGGGGAGCTGTTTTTT
TRBD1 12 TRBJ1-2 TRBV20-1 many CSAEGTGYGYTF TGCAGTGCTGAAGGGACAGGGTATGGCTACACCTTC
- 13 TRBJ1-3 TRBV7-9 - CASRQGTGNTIYF TGTGCCAGCAGGCAAGGCACGGGAAACACCATATATTTT
TRBD1 14 TRBJ1-3 TRBV6-6 many CASSDRASGNTIYF TGTGCCAGCAGTGACAGGGCCTCTGGAAACACCATATATTTT
TRBD1 15 TRBJ2-1 TRBV7-3 - CASSPKTGFGNEQFF TGTGCCAGCAGCCCAAAGACAGGGTTTGGCAATGAGCAGTTCTTC
- 15 TRBJ2-1 TRBV9 few CASSVDGHPYNEQFF TGTGCCAGCAGCGTAGATGGGCACCCCTACAATGAGCAGTTCTTC
- 13 TRBJ2-3 TRBV28 few CASSSLATDTQYF TGTGCCAGCAGTTCTCTAGCCACAGATACGCAGTATTTT
TRBD1 14 TRBJ1-1 TRBV6-4 many CASSAGRGGTEAFF TGTGCCAGCAGTGCGGGCAGGGGGGGCACTGAAGCTTTCTTT
- 14 TRBJ2-7 TRBV29-1 - CSVVEGLSSYEQYF TGCAGCGTTGTTGAGGGGCTGAGCTCCTACGAGCAGTACTTC
- 14 TRBJ1-5 TRBV11-2 many CASSSLGPGQPQHF TGTGCCAGCAGCTCCCTGGGCCCGGGGCAGCCCCAGCATTTT
- 12 TRBJ2-4 TRBV13 - CASSLRTGWRYF TGTGCCAGCAGCCTCAGGACGGGATGGCGGTACTTC
TRBD1 14 TRBJ2-7 TRBV5-1 many CASSFGQGRYEQYF TGCGCCAGCAGCTTCGGACAGGGTCGTTACGAGCAGTACTTC
- 11 TRBJ2-3 TRBV20-1 few CSARSTDTQYF TGCAGTGCTAGAAGCACAGATACGCAGTATTTT
- 18 TRBJ2-6 TRBV18 many CASSPGGGAPSGANVLTF TGTGCCAGCTCACCGGGAGGGGGGGCCCCATCTGGGGCCAACGTCCTGACTTTC
- 15 TRBJ1-6 TRBV7-8 - CASSSPSSYNSPLHF TGTGCCAGCAGCTCCCCGAGTTCCTATAATTCACCCCTCCACTTT
- 15 TRBJ2-1 TRBV7-8 - CASSLDTGRYNEQFF TGTGCCAGCAGCTTAGATACAGGGCGCTACAATGAGCAGTTCTTC